Here is one TCR beta chain with its context. Its target is not known. This sample was included in a study of cytomegalovirus exposure and HLA in healthy donors. At the level of the study: A later analysis reported the same platform for the approximately 110 validation repertoires and the roughly 700 first-cohort repertoires.

J lost 2 bases, V lost 6 bases, and 5 bases had no gene match. The CDR3 has 15 amino acids. Germline values: CDR1 SGHTA, CDR2 FQGNSA. Study-level results: A list of 164 TCR beta chains associated with cytomegalovirus was given.

The protocol was immunoSEQ multiplex PCR, while the TCRdb copy is restricted to in-frame clones and leaves out a portion. The sample includes 65,000 to 75,000 clones, 90% to 95% of them seen just once. The chain joins TRBV7-2 to TRBJ2-1, with 9 bases matching TRBD2. Sequencing was done on a sample of PBMCs. This receptor was obtained from a man aged 18-30 years in good health and CMV-seropositive. The CDR3 is CASSVSGSTYNEQFF. CDR3 nucleotides: TGTGCCAGCAGTGTTAGCGGGAGCACCTACAATGAGCAGTTCTTC.